These 24 T cell receptor beta chains were all obtained from the same sample, sequenced in a study of CD8+CD57+ T cells in acquired aplastic anemia. Researchers used genomic DNA as the template to profile TCR beta VDJ and CDR3. A single record per CDR3 protein comes from TCRdb applying MiXCR to the reads. Here the sample spans some 190,000 distinct CDR3 sequences, roughly half being singletons. Specimen: sorted CD4+, CD8+, or CD8+CD57+ T cells (not recorded which) from PBMCs. These TCRs come from a human donor in good health.

J is TRBJ2-7 and V is TRBV20-1; 7 bases match TRBD1. V shed 6 bases and J 1 base; nucleotides not matched to a gene: 9. This CDR3 has 14 amino acids. Germline CDR1 DFQATT, CDR2 SNEGSKA (reference sequence). The CDR3 spells CSAKPSGQSYEQYF. CDR3 in DNA: TGCAGTGCCAAACCCTCGGGACAGTCCTACGAGCAGTACTTC.

The chain combines TRBV6-4 with TRBJ2-5; 11 nucleotides align to TRBD1. Germline CDR1 is MRHNA and CDR2 is SNTAGT. With 8 bases clipped from V and 4 bases from J, the junction kept 3 bases outside the gene matches. The CDR3 has 13 amino acids. DNA of the CDR3: TGTGCCAGCGGACAGGGGGCGGGAGAGACCCAGTACTTC. Protein product: CASGQGAGETQYF.

V and J are TRBV27 and TRBJ2-1; no reliable D call. The CDR3 totals 18 residues. The germline gives CDR1 MNHEY, CDR2 SMNVEV (reference sequence). Between the trimmed V and J ends, which lost 5 bases and 0 bases, there was a span of 20 bases. In DNA form, the CDR3 reads TGTGCCAGCAGTCCAACACATCTTCCGTGGGGCTCCTACAATGAGCAGTTCTTC. This translates into CASSPTHLPWGSYNEQFF.

The rearrangement links TRBV10-3 to TRBJ2-3, with no clear D. The CDR3 loop spans 11 amino acids. CDR1 and CDR2 from the germline V gene are ENHRY and SYGVKD. The germline V and J ends were trimmed by 7 bases and 6 bases, with 8 bases remaining between them. DNA of the CDR3: TGTGCCATCACTACCGGGGATACGCAGTATTTT. Translation: CAITTGDTQYF.

Turning to this clonotype: One end of the junction is discordant with germline, which a read error may explain. The chain joins TRBV6-1 to TRBJ1-1, with D unresolved. Germline V gene lookup returns CDR1 MNHNS and CDR2 SASEGT. The CDR3 sequence is 16 residues long. DNA for the CDR3: TGTGCCAGCAGTGAAGCGTTCGAGCCAGGCCTCACTGAAGCTCTCTTT. Protein product: CASSEAFEPGLTEALF.

This clonotype was observed a handful of times. V gene TRBV7-2 combines with J gene TRBJ2-7, with D hard to call. This CDR3 spans 13 amino acids. The V end was cut by 1 base, the J end by 3 bases, with 7 bases between. Germline loops: CDR1 SGHTA, CDR2 FQGNSA. The CDR3 protein is CASSLGGFYEQYF. CDR3 DNA sequence: TGTGCCAGCAGCTTAGGGGGATTCTACGAGCAGTACTTC.

This clonotype was detected a few times. V is TRBV4-2 and J is TRBJ1-2, with 7 bases identical to TRBD1. The CDR3 loop spans 14 amino acids. Germline trimming cut 3 bases from V and 6 bases from J; bases unmatched to any gene: 7. Looked up from germline, CDR1 is LGHNA and CDR2 is YNFKEQ. The CDR3 here is CASSQETGIDGYTF. The CDR3 nucleotides read TGTGCCAGCAGCCAGGAGACAGGGATTGATGGCTACACCTTC.

The chain has TRBV20-1 and TRBJ2-3, with a weak D call TRBD2 (5 bases). Germline V lookup: CDR1 DFQATT, CDR2 SNEGSKA (reference sequence). The length of the CDR3 is 12 residues. Between the trimmed V and J ends, which lost 5 bases and 2 bases, there was a span of 8 bases. The CDR3 region is CSAGLHTDTQYF. CDR3 in DNA: TGCAGTGCTGGACTGCACACAGATACGCAGTATTTT.

The chain combines TRBV7-3 with TRBJ1-6; D remains ambiguous. The CDR3 runs to 18 residues. Trimming removed 3 bases at V and 0 bases at J, with 15 bases between. The germline V gene encodes CDR1 SGHTA and CDR2 FQGTGA. CDR3 DNA: TGTGCCAGCAGCTTTGGGCAGGATGGTAGCTCCTATAATTCACCCCTCCACTTT. Protein: CASSFGQDGSSYNSPLHF. The variable domain in full, with the rest retrieved from reference TRBV7-3 and TRBJ1-6, is GAGVSQTPSNKVTEKGKYVELRCDPISGHTALYWYRQSLGQGPEFLIYFQGTGAADDSGLPNDRFFAVRPEGSVSTLKIQRTERGDSAVYLCASSFGQDGSSYNSPLHFGNGTRLTVT.

The chain is built from TRBV2 and TRBJ2-1; 11 bases line up with TRBD2. There are 14 residues in the CDR3. V lost 7 bases and J lost 5; bases outside the gene matches: 4. Looked up from germline, CDR1 is SNHLY and CDR2 is FYNNEI. CDR3 residues: CASMGTSGHNEQFF. In DNA form, the CDR3 reads TGTGCCAGCATGGGGACTAGCGGTCACAATGAGCAGTTCTTC.

The table lists this clonotype with many counts. The chain uses TRBV6-1 and TRBJ1-5; 8 bases map to TRBD1. Germline lookup yields CDR1 MNHNS and CDR2 SASEGT. The CDR3 covers 15 residues. With V trimmed by 6 bases and J by 6 bases, 10 bases remained unmatched. The DNA of the CDR3 is TGTGCCAGCAGGCATGAGCAGGGGGCGGTTCAGCCCCAGCATTTT. Encoded protein: CASRHEQGAVQPQHF.

To note about this clonotype: Because it lacks the conserved phenylalanine or tryptophan at the end, this CDR3 is likely a read error. V and J are TRBV20-1 and TRBJ2-7; TRBD2 might be the D (7 bases). CDR1 DFQATT and CDR2 SNEGSKA come from the germline V gene (reference sequence). V lost 1 base to trimming and J lost 6 bases, with 13 bases between them. The CDR3 contains 13 residues. CDR3 region: CSARGRGAGEQYS. DNA of the CDR3: TGCAGTGCTAGAGGTCGGGGGGCGGGCGAGCAGTACTCC.

The chain recombines TRBV6-2 or TRBV6-3 with TRBJ2-5; D not resolved. CDR1 is MNHEY, CDR2 SVGEGT, per germline. V was clipped by 3 bases and J by 4 bases, with 6 bases between them. The CDR3 spans 12 residues. Here the CDR3 reads CASSYPRETQYF. The CDR3 DNA reads TGTGCCAGCAGTTATCCGAGAGAGACCCAGTACTTC.

This clonotype was found many times. This sequence joins TRBV12-3 or TRBV12-4 and TRBJ2-3; D not resolved. CDR3 size: 12 residues. The V gene lost 6 bases and the J gene lost 4 bases, with 8 bases spanning the gap. The CDR3, as DNA: TGTGCCAGCAGCCATAAGTCAGATACGCAGTATTTT. This codes for CASSHKSDTQYF.

This clonotype has only a few counts. This chain links TRBV15 with TRBJ2-2; 8 nucleotides match TRBD2. Germline loops: CDR1 LNHNV, CDR2 YYDKDF (reference sequence). The CDR3 loop spans 13 amino acids. With V trimmed by 5 bases and J by 7 bases, 3 bases remained unmatched. CDR3 coding DNA: TGTGCCACCAGCGTTAGCGGGGACGGGGAGCTGTTTTTT. Its protein product is CATSVSGDGELFF.

This chain uses TRBV4-2 with TRBJ1-4, with a weak D call TRBD1 (5 bases). Germline V gives CDR1 LGHNA, CDR2 YNFKEQ. V lost 0 bases and J 8 bases, leaving 13 bases between the germline ends. This CDR3 has 15 amino acids. CDR3 region: CASSQDEGTEEKLFF. For the CDR3, the DNA is TGTGCCAGCAGCCAAGATGAGGGGACCGAGGAAAAACTGTTTTTT.

V usage is TRBV20-1 and J usage is TRBJ1-1; tentatively, D is TRBD1 (5 bases). Germline loops: CDR1 DFQATT, CDR2 SNEGSKA (reference sequence). This CDR3 region has 12 residues. Trimming took off 7 bases at V and 4 bases at J, with 13 bases between the two ends. The CDR3 loop reads CSVRGQRTEAFF. CDR3 sequence (DNA): TGCAGTGTCCGCGGACAACGCACTGAAGCTTTCTTT.

This clonotype was picked up one time. Germline and junction disagree at one end, which may indicate a read error. The chain carries TRBV29-1 and TRBJ2-3; D perhaps matches TRBD1 (6 bases). This CDR3 comprises 12 residues. CDR1 and CDR2 from the germline V gene are SQVTM and ANQGSEA. Here the CDR3 DNA reads TGCGGCGTGGTCAGGGACACGGATACGCAGTATTTT. Its protein product is CGVVRDTDTQYF.

The CDR3 spells CASSRGVYGQFF. The CDR3 bases are TGTGCCAGTAGTAGGGGGGTTTATGGGCAGTTCTTC. The J gene is TRBJ2-1, the V gene TRBV19, with D possibly being TRBD2 (6 bases). V was clipped by 4 bases and J by 12 bases, with 13 bases between them. The CDR3 spans 12 residues. Germline V gene sequence: CDR1 LNHDA, CDR2 SQIVND (reference sequence).

There are many counts of this clonotype. The J gene is TRBJ2-2, the V gene TRBV25-1; 8 bases align to TRBD1. J lost 3 bases, V lost 3 bases, and 0 bases had no gene match. Germline-derived CDR1 and CDR2 are MGHDK and SYGVNS. The CDR3 has 14 residues. CDR3 in DNA: TGTGCCAGCAGTGAGGACAGGGACACCGGGGAGCTGTTTTTT. This gives the protein CASSEDRDTGELFF. Combining the CDR3 with reference TRBV25-1 and TRBJ2-2 gives the whole variable domain EADIYQTPRYLVIGTGKKITLECSQTMGHDKMYWYQQDPGMELHLIHYSYGVNSTEKGDLSSESTVSRIRTEHFPLTLESARPSHTSQYLCASSEDRDTGELFFGEGSRLTVL.

V gene TRBV29-1 combines with J gene TRBJ1-2, with TRBD1 matching 7 bases. Germline loops: CDR1 SQVTM, CDR2 ANQGSEA. J was trimmed by 6 bases and V by 7 bases; bases with no gene match: 5. This CDR3 spans 11 amino acids. CDR3 bases: TGCAGCGGAAGGACAGGACATGGCTACACCTTC. Its translation is CSGRTGHGYTF.

This rearrangement joins TRBV5-5 to TRBJ2-7, with 13 bases matching TRBD2. Germline trimming cut 1 base from V and 6 bases from J; bases unmatched to any gene: 7. The CDR3 spans 16 residues. CDR1 and CDR2 (germline): SGHKS, YYEKEE (reference sequence). The CDR3: CASSLSGLAGYSEQYF. Written as DNA, the CDR3 is TGTGCCAGCAGCTTGTCGGGACTAGCGGGGTACTCCGAGCAGTACTTC.

This sequence joins TRBV9 and TRBJ2-7, with 8 bases matching TRBD2. Germline values: CDR1 SGDLS, CDR2 YYNGEE. The ends lost 4 bases at V and 0 bases at J; junction bases unmatched: 3. The length of the CDR3 is 14 residues. CDR3 loop: CASSSSGDSYEQYF. The CDR3 DNA reads TGTGCCAGCAGCAGTAGCGGGGACTCCTACGAGCAGTACTTC.

V is TRBV15 and J is TRBJ2-7; D is uncertain. The germline V gene has CDR1 LNHNV and CDR2 YYDKDF (reference sequence). The CDR3 length is 15 residues. V shed 4 bases and J shed 3 bases, with 16 bases lying between them. The chain's CDR3 is CATSNLRGPVYEQYF. The CDR3 DNA is TGTGCCACCAGCAACCTACGAGGACCCGTCTACGAGCAGTACTTC.